This T cell receptor beta chain was recorded in a study of T cell responses to AZD1222 COVID-19 vaccine. TCRdb keeps only in-frame clones here, not all; method: immunoSEQ multiplex PCR. The table includes 130,000 to 150,000 clones, 85% to 95% detected once. The V gene lost 7 bases and the J gene lost 0 bases, with 12 bases spanning the gap. The CDR3 has 15 amino acids. Germline V gene sequence: CDR1 KGHDR, CDR2 SFDVKD. V gene TRBV24-1 combines with J gene TRBJ2-1, with D perhaps matching TRBD2 (5 bases). The source material was peripheral blood, sampled after recovery from COVID-19. This receptor was identified in an adult who had recovered from COVID-19. For the CDR3, the DNA is TGTGCCACCAGACCAAGCGGTAGCTCCTACAATGAGCAGTTCTTC. Its translation: CATRPSGSSYNEQFF.